This entry lists 28 T cell receptor beta chains sequenced from one sample in a study of cytomegalovirus exposure and HLA in healthy donors. The PCR was carried out with 60 Vbeta primers and 13 Jbeta primers. Clones were sequenced by immunoSEQ multiplex PCR, and TCRdb holds only the in-frame ones, with some missing. The data hold 100,000 to 150,000 clones, with 60% to 85% observed a single time. Sequences were obtained from PBMCs. The receptor set was obtained from a female donor in good health and CMV-seronegative.

The rearrangement joins TRBV2 to TRBJ2-5; no clear D gene. Trimming took 6 bases from V and 5 from J, leaving 13 bases between them. Germline V gene lookup returns CDR1 SNHLY and CDR2 FYNNEI. The CDR3 runs to 13 residues. The DNA for the CDR3 is TGTGCCAGCAGGGTTGTTTTGAGGGAGACCCAGTACTTC. Residues: CASRVVLRETQYF.

The V and J genes are TRBV19 and TRBJ2-4; the match to TRBD1 covers 12 bases. The V gene's germline CDR1 is LNHDA and CDR2 SQIVND (reference sequence). V dropped 10 bases and J dropped 9; count of bases not matched to a gene: 10. The CDR3 runs 14 residues. DNA of the CDR3: TGTGCCACCACTCTCGGGACAGGGGGCACCATTCAGTACTTC. Translated: CATTLGTGGTIQYF.

The V gene is TRBV28, the J gene TRBJ2-7; 9 nucleotides line up with TRBD1. V shed 8 bases and J 9 bases; nucleotides not matched to a gene: 14. Per the germline V gene, CDR1 is MDHEN and CDR2 is SYDVKM. This CDR3 has 14 residues. The CDR3 sequence is CASGGPGQGFVQYF. The DNA of the CDR3 is TGTGCCAGCGGGGGGCCCGGACAGGGGTTTGTGCAGTACTTC.

The rearrangement links TRBV7-9 to TRBJ1-3; no reliable D call. The V and J ends lost 1 base and 0 bases respectively, with 10 bases between them. Germline V gene lookup returns CDR1 SEHNR and CDR2 FQNEAQ (reference sequence). The CDR3 consists of 16 residues. The CDR3 region is CASSLVQPHSGNTIYF. CDR3 DNA sequence: TGTGCCAGCAGCTTAGTACAGCCCCACTCTGGAAACACCATATATTTT.

This chain connects TRBV6-1 to TRBJ2-7; possible D gene TRBD1, 6 bases. CDR1 is MNHNS and CDR2 is SASEGT in the germline V gene. Trimming cost V 7 bases and J 0 bases, with 10 bases left between them. This CDR3 has 13 amino acids. The CDR3 DNA reads TGTGCCAGCAAGGACAGAAGCTCCTACGAGCAGTACTTC. Translating gives CASKDRSSYEQYF.

The CDR3, as DNA: TGCGCCAGCAGCTTGGGAGGGACAGGGCCCAGGTACCCACTAATGTGGGAGCTGTTTTTT. This translates into CASSLGGTGPRYPLMWELFF. The chain links TRBV5-1 to TRBJ2-2, with 9 bases that match TRBD1. This CDR3 has 20 amino acids. After removal of 0 bases from V and 9 bases from J, the junction contained 21 bases not matched to a gene. Germline V gives CDR1 SGHRS, CDR2 YFSETQ.

The chain recombines TRBV15 with TRBJ2-1; TRBD2 aligns across 8 bases. Germline V gene sequence: CDR1 LNHNV, CDR2 YYDKDF (reference sequence). V was clipped by 5 bases and J by 6 bases; unmatched bases: 6. This CDR3 is 14 amino acids long. The CDR3: CATSLGLASNEQFF. CDR3 sequence (DNA): TGTGCCACCAGCTTAGGACTAGCTAGCAATGAGCAGTTCTTC.

The chain uses TRBV6-5 and TRBJ2-7; a weak D match, TRBD2 (6 bases). The CDR3 has 13 residues. V lost 7 bases to trimming and J lost 3 bases, with 13 bases between them. CDR1 and CDR2 from the germline V gene are MNHEY and SVGAGI. CDR3 nucleotide sequence: TGTGCCAGCATGGGAGGCACCCACTACGAGCAGTACTTC. Translating gives CASMGGTHYEQYF.

Worth noting for this clone: This same CDR3 is encoded by further DNA sequences in the sample. This chain links TRBV6-1 with TRBJ2-6; D remains unclear. Germline CDR1 reads MNHNS; CDR2 reads SASEGT. The V end was cut by 6 bases, the J end by 0 bases, with 9 bases between. The CDR3 consists of 15 residues. CDR3 protein: CASRTGGSGANVLTF. CDR3 nucleotides: TGTGCCAGCAGAACTGGCGGCTCTGGGGCCAACGTCCTGACTTTC.

The genes are TRBV29-1 and TRBJ1-1; a possible D gene is TRBD1 (5 bases). Germline V gives CDR1 SQVTM, CDR2 ANQGSEA. The CDR3 covers 12 residues. The CDR3 spells CLAGRRNTEAFF. CDR3 coding DNA: TGCCTTGCAGGGCGGAGGAACACTGAAGCTTTCTTT.

This chain joins TRBV21-1 and TRBJ2-2; the table names TRBD2, a call not compared with the DNA. TRBV21-1 is annotated as a pseudogene. CDR3 length: 14 amino acids. In DNA form, the CDR3 reads TGTGCCAGCAGCAAAGTGAGTAACACCGGGGAGCTGTTTTTT. This translates into CASSKVSNTGELFF.

The chain links TRBV7-9 to TRBJ1-4; 7 nucleotides agree with TRBD1. Germline V lookup: CDR1 SEHNR, CDR2 FQNEAQ (reference sequence). J lost 7 bases, V lost 1 base, and 6 bases had no gene match. The CDR3 totals 15 residues. CDR3 loop: CASSLGTGAVEKLFF. DNA for the CDR3: TGTGCCAGCAGCTTAGGCACAGGGGCAGTTGAAAAACTGTTTTTT.

The V call is TRBV5-1, the J call TRBJ2-2; D not resolved. From germline, CDR1 is SGHRS and CDR2 YFSETQ. The CDR3 is 16 residues long. V lost 0 bases and J 0 bases, leaving 9 bases between the germline ends. CDR3: CASSLDNYANTGELFF. The CDR3 region has the DNA TGCGCCAGCAGCTTGGACAACTATGCGAACACCGGGGAGCTGTTTTTT.

V is TRBV30 and J is TRBJ1-2; the D is unclear. This CDR3 spans 17 amino acids. Trimming took off 2 bases at V and 4 bases at J, with 23 bases between the two ends. From germline, CDR1 is GTSNPN and CDR2 SVGIG (reference sequence). CDR3 bases: TGTGCCTGGAGTCTAACCGCCTACCTCGGGAGAAGCTATGGCTACACCTTC. Amino acids: CAWSLTAYLGRSYGYTF.

The rearrangement uses TRBV4-2 and TRBJ2-2; 7 nucleotides match TRBD1. Germline CDR1 LGHNA, CDR2 YNFKEQ. V gave up 8 bases and J gave up 2 bases; unmatched junction bases: 8. The CDR3 spans 15 residues. The CDR3 sequence is CASGAGTANTGELFF. CDR3 sequence (DNA): TGTGCCAGCGGAGCCGGGACAGCCAACACCGGGGAGCTGTTTTTT.

V and J are TRBV29-1 and TRBJ2-7, with D perhaps matching TRBD1 (6 bases). Germline CDR1 is SQVTM and CDR2 is ANQGSEA. CDR3 size: 14 residues. V was cut by 1 base and J by 7 bases, with 17 bases left in between. The CDR3 spells CSVEVWGRVSEQYF. In DNA form, the CDR3 reads TGCAGCGTTGAAGTCTGGGGGCGAGTTTCGGAGCAGTACTTC.

The chain combines TRBV5-1 with TRBJ1-4; the match to TRBD1 covers 7 bases. V trimming: 2 bases; J trimming: 8 bases; junction bases outside the gene matches: 9. Germline CDR1 SGHRS, CDR2 YFSETQ. This CDR3 is 15 amino acids long. CDR3 sequence: CASSFGTEVREKLFF. DNA for the CDR3: TGCGCCAGCAGCTTCGGGACAGAGGTCAGGGAAAAACTGTTTTTT.

This chain uses TRBV7-2 with TRBJ2-5; possibly TRBD2 for D (6 bases). The CDR3 sequence is 17 residues long. The germline V and J ends were trimmed by 4 bases and 5 bases, with 23 bases remaining between them. CDR1 and CDR2 (germline): SGHTA, FQGNSA. DNA for the CDR3: TGTGCCAGCAGCTCCCTCTGGAGGGCCCCTGACGGGGAGACCCAGTACTTC. Residues: CASSSLWRAPDGETQYF. The full variable domain, rest sourced from reference TRBV7-2 and TRBJ2-5, is GAGVSQSPSNKVTEKGKDVELRCDPISGHTALYWYRQSLGQGLEFLIYFQGNSAPDKSGLPSDRFSAERTGGSVSTLTIQRTQQEDSAVYLCASSSLWRAPDGETQYFGPGTRLLVL.

The V call is TRBV5-8, the J call TRBJ1-1; D might be TRBD1 (6 bases). The V gene's germline CDR1 is SGHTS and CDR2 YDEGEE. This CDR3 contains 14 residues. Trimming cost V 2 bases and J 6 bases, with 14 bases left between them. This CDR3 reads CASSFIKGVAEAFF. CDR3 bases: TGTGCCAGCAGCTTTATAAAGGGGGTGGCTGAAGCTTTCTTT.

The CDR3 loop is CASSLVSAGSTFAQPQHF. The CDR3 region has the DNA TGTGCCAGCAGCTTAGTTTCCGCCGGCTCGACATTTGCTCAGCCCCAGCATTTT. The chain joins TRBV7-9 to TRBJ1-5; D is ambiguous. From germline, CDR1 is SEHNR and CDR2 FQNEAQ (reference sequence). The V end lost 1 base, the J end lost 6 bases, and 22 bases lay between the germline ends. There are 18 residues in the CDR3.

The chain has TRBV15 and TRBJ2-3; tentative D call: TRBD2 (6 bases). The CDR3 sequence is 15 residues long. Germline loops: CDR1 LNHNV, CDR2 YYDKDF (reference sequence). V was cut by 7 bases and J by 1 base, with 15 bases left in between. CDR3 nucleotides: TGTGCCACCACCCGGGCGGGGCCCCGCACAGATACGCAGTATTTT. This gives the protein CATTRAGPRTDTQYF.

This clone was observed a handful of times. The J gene is TRBJ2-7, the V gene TRBV29-1; the D gene is possibly TRBD2 (6 bases). Germline values: CDR1 SQVTM, CDR2 ANQGSEA. This CDR3 contains 11 residues. Deletions cut 2 bases from V and 6 bases from J, with 8 bases between. CDR3 sequence (DNA): TGCAGCGTTGAAAGGGACTGCGAGCAGTACTTC. Its protein is CSVERDCEQYF.

J is TRBJ2-2 and V is TRBV7-2, with unresolved D. Trimming stripped 2 bases from V and 2 bases from J, with 6 bases between. The CDR3 length is 14 residues. CDR1 and CDR2 (germline): SGHTA, FQGNSA. Here the CDR3 DNA reads TGTGCCAGCAGCTTATTGAGAAACACCGGGGAGCTGTTTTTT. It is translated as CASSLLRNTGELFF.

The J gene is TRBJ2-2, the V gene TRBV11-3; D is possibly TRBD1 (6 bases). V lost 1 base, J lost 1 base, and 10 bases lay in between. The CDR3 is made up of 16 amino acids. Germline values: CDR1 SGHNT, CDR2 YENEEA. The CDR3 coding sequence is TGTGCCAGCAGCTTAGGCACAGGGTGGAACACCGGGGAGCTGTTTTTT. The encoded protein is CASSLGTGWNTGELFF.

The J gene is TRBJ2-3, the V gene TRBV28; D possibly corresponds to TRBD2 (6 bases). Deletions cut 3 bases from V and 5 bases from J, with 15 bases between. The CDR3 has 15 residues. Per germline, CDR1 MDHEN and CDR2 SYDVKM. DNA of the CDR3: TGTGCCAGCAGTTTTGCGGGGCAGGGCAAAGATACGCAGTATTTT. This gives the protein CASSFAGQGKDTQYF.

The chain carries TRBV19 and TRBJ2-3; tentatively, D is TRBD1 (6 bases). CDR3 size: 12 residues. CDR1 and CDR2 from the germline V gene are LNHDA and SQIVND (reference sequence). Deletions cut 7 bases from V and 1 base from J, with 6 bases between. The CDR3: CASNRGTDTQYF. The CDR3, as DNA: TGTGCCAGTAACAGGGGCACAGATACGCAGTATTTT.

The V gene is TRBV5-4, the J gene TRBJ2-5; TRBD1 aligns across 8 bases. This CDR3 is built from 12 residues. With V trimmed by 5 bases and J by 5 bases, 2 bases remained unmatched. The germline V gene encodes CDR1 SGHNT and CDR2 YYREEE (reference sequence). The CDR3 DNA reads TGTGCCAGCAGAAACAGGGGGGAGACCCAGTACTTC. It yields the protein CASRNRGETQYF.

This chain connects TRBV5-4 to TRBJ1-1, with D perhaps matching TRBD1 (5 bases). CDR1 is SGHNT and CDR2 is YYREEE in the germline V gene (reference sequence). The CDR3 is 13 amino acids. V lost 0 bases and J 6 bases, leaving 9 bases between the germline ends. The CDR3 DNA follows: TGTGCCAGCAGCTTGGCCGGGGGATCTGAAGCTTTCTTT. Amino acids: CASSLAGGSEAFF.